What follows describes a single T cell receptor beta chain. Its antigen is currently unknown. The data belong to a study of cytomegalovirus exposure and HLA in healthy donors. Whole-study context: Early release data held around 82 million unique TCRs from HLA-typed donors.

Study outcomes and limitations: Investigators reported some 150 TCR beta chains as tied to cytomegalovirus. In a later analysis, approximately 15,000 TCR beta sequences were associated with HLA alleles at 0.05 false discovery rate.

The study ran its PCR with 60 Vbeta and 13 Jbeta primers. Repertoires were generated with immunoSEQ multiplex PCR, while TCRdb's copy carries only in-frame clones and drops some. In the table there are fewer than 250,000 clones, roughly 83% of which are singletons. V shed 5 bases and J 3 bases; nucleotides not matched to a gene: 4. This CDR3 region has 14 residues. Germline lookup yields CDR1 MGHDK and CDR2 SYGVNS. This receptor was obtained from a male donor in good health and CMV-seropositive. Input material: PBMCs. The chain combines TRBV25-1 with TRBJ2-3; TRBD1 matches at 8 bases. Here the CDR3 DNA reads TGTGCCAGCAGTATTCAGGGGGCGACAGATACGCAGTATTTT. Its protein product is CASSIQGATDTQYF.